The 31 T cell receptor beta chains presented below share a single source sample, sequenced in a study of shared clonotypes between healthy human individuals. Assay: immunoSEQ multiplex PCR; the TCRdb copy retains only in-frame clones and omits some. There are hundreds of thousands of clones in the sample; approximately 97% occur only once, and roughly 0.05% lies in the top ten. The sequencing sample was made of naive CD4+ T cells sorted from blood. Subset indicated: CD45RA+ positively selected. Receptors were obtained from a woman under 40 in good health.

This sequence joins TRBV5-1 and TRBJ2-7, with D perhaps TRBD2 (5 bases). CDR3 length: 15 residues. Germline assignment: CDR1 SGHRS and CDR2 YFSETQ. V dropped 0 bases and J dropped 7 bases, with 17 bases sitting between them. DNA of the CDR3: TGCGCCAGCAGCTTGGCCTCGGCAGCTCCGGGGGAGCAGTACTTC. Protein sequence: CASSLASAAPGEQYF. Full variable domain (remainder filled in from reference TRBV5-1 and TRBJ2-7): KAGVTQTPRYLIKTRGQQVTLSCSPISGHRSVSWYQQTPGQGLQFLFEYFSETQRNKGNFPGRFSGRQFSNSRSEMNVSTLELGDSALYLCASSLASAAPGEQYFGPGTRLTVT.

CDR3 sequence reads: CASSTHPGQGNTGELFF. As DNA, the CDR3 is TGTGCCAGTAGTACCCATCCGGGACAGGGGAACACCGGGGAGCTGTTTTTT. This rearrangement joins TRBV19 to TRBJ2-2, with 9 bases that match TRBD1. The ends lost 4 bases at V and 1 base at J; junction bases unmatched: 7. The CDR3 totals 17 residues. Germline V CDR1 and CDR2: LNHDA, SQIVND (reference sequence). The whole variable domain, filled in from reference TRBV19 and TRBJ2-2, reads DGGITQSPKYLFRKEGQNVTLSCEQNLNHDAMYWYRQDPGQGLRLIYYSQIVNDFQKGDIAEGYSVSREKKESFPLTVTSAQKNPTAFYLCASSTHPGQGNTGELFFGEGSRLTVL.

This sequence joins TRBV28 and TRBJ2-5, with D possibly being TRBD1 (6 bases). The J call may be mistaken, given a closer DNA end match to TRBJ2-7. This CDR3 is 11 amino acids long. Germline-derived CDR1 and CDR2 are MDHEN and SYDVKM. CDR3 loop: CASSPQGEQYF. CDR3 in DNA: TGTGCCAGCAGTCCACAGGGCGAGCAGTACTTC.

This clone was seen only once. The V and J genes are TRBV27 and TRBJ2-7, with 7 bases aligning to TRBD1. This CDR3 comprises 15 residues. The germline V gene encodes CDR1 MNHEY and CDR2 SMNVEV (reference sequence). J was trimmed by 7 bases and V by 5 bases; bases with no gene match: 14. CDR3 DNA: TGTGCCAGCAGTCGACCGGGACAGCCGGGCCGGGAGCAGTACTTC. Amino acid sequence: CASSRPGQPGREQYF.

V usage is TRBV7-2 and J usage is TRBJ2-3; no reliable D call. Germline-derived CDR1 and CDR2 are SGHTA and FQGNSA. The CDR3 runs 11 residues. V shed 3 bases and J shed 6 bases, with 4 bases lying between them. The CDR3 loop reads CASSFLDTQYF. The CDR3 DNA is TGTGCCAGCAGCTTCCTGGATACGCAGTATTTT.

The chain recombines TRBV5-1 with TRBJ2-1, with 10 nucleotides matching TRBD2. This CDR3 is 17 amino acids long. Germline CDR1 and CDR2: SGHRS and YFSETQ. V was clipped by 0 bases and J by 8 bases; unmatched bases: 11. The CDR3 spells CASSLVSSGSSSDEQFF. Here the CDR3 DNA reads TGCGCCAGCAGCTTGGTGTCTAGCGGGAGTTCCTCGGATGAGCAGTTCTTC.

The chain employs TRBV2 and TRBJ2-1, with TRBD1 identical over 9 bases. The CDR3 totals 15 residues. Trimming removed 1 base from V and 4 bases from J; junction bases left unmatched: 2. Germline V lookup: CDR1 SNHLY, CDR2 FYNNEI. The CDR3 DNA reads TGTGCCAGCAGTGAAGTGGGGACAGGGTACAATGAGCAGTTCTTC. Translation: CASSEVGTGYNEQFF.

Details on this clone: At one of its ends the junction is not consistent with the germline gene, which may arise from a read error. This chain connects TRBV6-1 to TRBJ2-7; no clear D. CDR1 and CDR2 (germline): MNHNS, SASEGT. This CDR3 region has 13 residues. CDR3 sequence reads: CASSEVQDPPSNF. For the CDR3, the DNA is TGTGCCAGCAGTGAAGTTCAGGACCCCCCAAGTAACTTC.

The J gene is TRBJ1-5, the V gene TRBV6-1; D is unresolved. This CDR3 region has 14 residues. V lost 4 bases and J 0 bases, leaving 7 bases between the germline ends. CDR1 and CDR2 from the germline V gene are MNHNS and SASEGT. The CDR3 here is CASSAQYSNQPQHF. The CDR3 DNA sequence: TGTGCCAGCAGTGCTCAGTATAGCAATCAGCCCCAGCATTTT.

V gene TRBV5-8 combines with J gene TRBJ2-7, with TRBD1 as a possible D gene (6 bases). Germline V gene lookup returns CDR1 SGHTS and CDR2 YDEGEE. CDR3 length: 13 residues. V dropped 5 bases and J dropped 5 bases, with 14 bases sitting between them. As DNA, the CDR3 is TGTGCCAGCAGAGGGAAGGGGGTCCACGAGCAGTACTTC. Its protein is CASRGKGVHEQYF.

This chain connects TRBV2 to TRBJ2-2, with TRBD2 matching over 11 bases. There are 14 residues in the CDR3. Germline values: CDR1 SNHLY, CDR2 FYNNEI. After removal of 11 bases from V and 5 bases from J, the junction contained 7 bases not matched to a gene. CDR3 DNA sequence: TGTGCCGGCGGGGGACTAGCGGAGACCGGGGAGCTGTTTTTT. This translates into CAGGGLAETGELFF. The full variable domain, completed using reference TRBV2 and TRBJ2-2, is EPEVTQTPSHQVTQMGQEVILRCVPISNHLYFYWYRQILGQKVEFLVSFYNNEISEKSEIFDDQFSVERPDGSNFTLKIRSTKLEDSAMYFCAGGGLAETGELFFGEGSRLTVL.

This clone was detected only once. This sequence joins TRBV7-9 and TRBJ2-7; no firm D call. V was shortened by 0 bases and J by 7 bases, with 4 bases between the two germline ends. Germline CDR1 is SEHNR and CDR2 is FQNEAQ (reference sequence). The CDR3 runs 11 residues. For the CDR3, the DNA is TGTGCCAGCAGCTTAGCTATGGAGCAGTACTTC. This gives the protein CASSLAMEQYF.

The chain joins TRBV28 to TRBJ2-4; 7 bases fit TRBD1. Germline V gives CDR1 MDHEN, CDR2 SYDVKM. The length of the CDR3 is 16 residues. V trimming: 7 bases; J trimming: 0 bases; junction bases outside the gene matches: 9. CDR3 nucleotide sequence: TGTGCCAGCACCCTACGGGGACAGCTAGCCAAAAACATTCAGTACTTC. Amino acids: CASTLRGQLAKNIQYF.

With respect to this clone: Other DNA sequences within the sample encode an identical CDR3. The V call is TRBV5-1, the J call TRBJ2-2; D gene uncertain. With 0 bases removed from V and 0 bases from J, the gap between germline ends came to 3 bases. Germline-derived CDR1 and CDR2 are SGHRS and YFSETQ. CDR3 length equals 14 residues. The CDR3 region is CASSLETNTGELFF. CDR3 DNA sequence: TGCGCCAGCAGCTTGGAAACGAACACCGGGGAGCTGTTTTTT.

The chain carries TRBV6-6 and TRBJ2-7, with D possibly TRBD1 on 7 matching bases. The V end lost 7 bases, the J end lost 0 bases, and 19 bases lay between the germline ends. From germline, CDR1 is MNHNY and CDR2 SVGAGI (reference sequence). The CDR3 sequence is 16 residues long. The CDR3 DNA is TGTGCCAGCACCAGGGGGATAGCGGATATCTCCTACGAGCAGTACTTC. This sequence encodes CASTRGIADISYEQYF.

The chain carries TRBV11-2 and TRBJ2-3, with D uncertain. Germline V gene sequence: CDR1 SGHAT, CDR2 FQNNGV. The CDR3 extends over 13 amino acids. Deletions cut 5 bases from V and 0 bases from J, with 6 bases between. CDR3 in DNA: TGTGCCAGCAGCCCTGGGAGCACAGATACGCAGTATTTT. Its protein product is CASSPGSTDTQYF.

CDR3 in DNA: TGTGCCAGCAGTTTTGACCTTGCCGGGACAGGGATCTCCGGGGAGCTGTTTTTT. The encoded protein is CASSFDLAGTGISGELFF. This chain links TRBV28 with TRBJ2-2; 9 positions agree with TRBD1. The V segment lost 3 bases and the J segment 6 bases; nucleotides outside the gene matches: 14. CDR3 length: 18 amino acids. Germline-derived CDR1 and CDR2 are MDHEN and SYDVKM.

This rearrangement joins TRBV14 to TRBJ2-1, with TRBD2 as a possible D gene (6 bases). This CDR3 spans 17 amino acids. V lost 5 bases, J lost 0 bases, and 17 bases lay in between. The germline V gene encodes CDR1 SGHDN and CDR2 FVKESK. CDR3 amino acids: CASSFHSGPYSYNEQFF. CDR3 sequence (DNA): TGTGCCAGCAGCTTTCATAGCGGCCCCTACTCCTACAATGAGCAGTTCTTC.

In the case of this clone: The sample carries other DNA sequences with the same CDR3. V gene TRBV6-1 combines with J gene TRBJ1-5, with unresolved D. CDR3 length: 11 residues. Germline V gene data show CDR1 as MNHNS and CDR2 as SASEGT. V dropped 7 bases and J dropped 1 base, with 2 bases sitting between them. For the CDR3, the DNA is TGTGCCAGCAACAGCAATCAGCCCCAGCATTTT. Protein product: CASNSNQPQHF.

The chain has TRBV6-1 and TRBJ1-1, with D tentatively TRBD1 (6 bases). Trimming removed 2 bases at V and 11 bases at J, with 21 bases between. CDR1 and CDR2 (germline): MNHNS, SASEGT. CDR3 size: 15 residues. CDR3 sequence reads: CASSEFRGAGTSAFF. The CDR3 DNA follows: TGTGCCAGCAGTGAATTTCGGGGGGCGGGGACGTCGGCTTTCTTT.

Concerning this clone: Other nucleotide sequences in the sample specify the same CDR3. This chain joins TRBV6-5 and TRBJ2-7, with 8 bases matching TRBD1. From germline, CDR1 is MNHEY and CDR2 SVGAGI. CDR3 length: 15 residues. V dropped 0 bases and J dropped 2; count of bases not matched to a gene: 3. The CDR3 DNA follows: TGTGCCAGCAGTTACTCAGGACAGGGCACCTACGAGCAGTACTTC. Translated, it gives CASSYSGQGTYEQYF.

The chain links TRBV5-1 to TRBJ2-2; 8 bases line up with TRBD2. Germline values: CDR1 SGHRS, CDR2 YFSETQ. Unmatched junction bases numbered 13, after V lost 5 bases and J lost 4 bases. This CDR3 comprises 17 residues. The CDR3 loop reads CASRRDLTGTSTGELFF. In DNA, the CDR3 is TGCGCCAGCAGGCGGGACCTCACCGGGACTAGCACCGGGGAGCTGTTTTTT.

The CDR3 DNA follows: TGCGCCAGCAGCTTAACAGGGGGCACAAGTTACGAGCAGTACTTC. It is translated as CASSLTGGTSYEQYF. The rearrangement uses TRBV5-1 and TRBJ2-7; 9 bases align to TRBD1. This CDR3 spans 15 amino acids. Germline-derived CDR1 and CDR2 are SGHRS and YFSETQ. V trimming: 2 bases; J trimming: 4 bases; junction bases outside the gene matches: 7. Complete variable domain (other parts from reference TRBV5-1 and TRBJ2-7): KAGVTQTPRYLIKTRGQQVTLSCSPISGHRSVSWYQQTPGQGLQFLFEYFSETQRNKGNFPGRFSGRQFSNSRSEMNVSTLELGDSALYLCASSLTGGTSYEQYFGPGTRLTVT.

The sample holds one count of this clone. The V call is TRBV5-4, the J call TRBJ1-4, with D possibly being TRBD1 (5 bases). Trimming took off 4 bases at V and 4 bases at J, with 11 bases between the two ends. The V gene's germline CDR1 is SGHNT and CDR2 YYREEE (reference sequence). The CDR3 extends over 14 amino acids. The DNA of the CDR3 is TGTGCCAGCAGCCGGGAGGGGATTAATGAAAAACTGTTTTTT. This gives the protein CASSREGINEKLFF.

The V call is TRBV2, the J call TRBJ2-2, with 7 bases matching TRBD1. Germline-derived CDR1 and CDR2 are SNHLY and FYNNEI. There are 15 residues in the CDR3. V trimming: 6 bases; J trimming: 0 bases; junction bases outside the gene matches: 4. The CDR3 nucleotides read TGTGCCAGCAGATCACAGGGGTCGAACACCGGGGAGCTGTTTTTT. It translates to CASRSQGSNTGELFF.

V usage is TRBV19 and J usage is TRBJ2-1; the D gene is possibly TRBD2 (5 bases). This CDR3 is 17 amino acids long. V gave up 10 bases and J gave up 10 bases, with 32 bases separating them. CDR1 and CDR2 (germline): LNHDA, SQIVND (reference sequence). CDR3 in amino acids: CATNSPYGIVAGEEQFF. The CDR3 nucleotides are TGTGCCACAAACAGCCCCTATGGTATTGTGGCGGGTGAGGAGCAGTTCTTC.

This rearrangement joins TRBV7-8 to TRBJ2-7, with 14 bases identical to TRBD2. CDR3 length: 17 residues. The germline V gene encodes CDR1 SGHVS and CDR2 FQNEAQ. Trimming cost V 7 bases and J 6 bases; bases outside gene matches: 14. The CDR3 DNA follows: TGTGCCAGCAATCCCCGGGTAGGGACTAGCGGGAGCACCGAGCAGTACTTC. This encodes CASNPRVGTSGSTEQYF.

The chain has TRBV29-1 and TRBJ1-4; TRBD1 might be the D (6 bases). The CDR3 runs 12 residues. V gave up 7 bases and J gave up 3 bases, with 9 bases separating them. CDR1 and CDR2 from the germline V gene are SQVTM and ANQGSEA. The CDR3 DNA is TGCAGCGCACAGGGTTCTAATGAAAAACTGTTTTTT. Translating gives CSAQGSNEKLFF. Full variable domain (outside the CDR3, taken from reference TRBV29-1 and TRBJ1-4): SAVISQKPSRDICQRGTSLTIQCQVDSQVTMMFWYRQQPGQSLTLIATANQGSEATYESGFVIDKFPISRPNLTFSTLTVSNMSPEDSSIYLCSAQGSNEKLFFGSGTQLSVL.

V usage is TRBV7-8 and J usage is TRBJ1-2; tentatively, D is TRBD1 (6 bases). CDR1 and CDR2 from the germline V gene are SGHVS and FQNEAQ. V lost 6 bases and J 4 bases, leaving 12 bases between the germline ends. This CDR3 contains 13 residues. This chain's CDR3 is CASRHTGSYGYTF. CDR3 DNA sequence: TGTGCCAGCAGGCACACAGGGTCCTATGGCTACACCTTC.

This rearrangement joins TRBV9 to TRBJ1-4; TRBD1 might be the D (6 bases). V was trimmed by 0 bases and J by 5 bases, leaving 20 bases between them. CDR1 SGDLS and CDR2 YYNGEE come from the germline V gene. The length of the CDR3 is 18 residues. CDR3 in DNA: TGTGCCAGCAGCGTAGGGATTGACACAGGGAGGGACAATGAAAAACTGTTTTTT. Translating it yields CASSVGIDTGRDNEKLFF.

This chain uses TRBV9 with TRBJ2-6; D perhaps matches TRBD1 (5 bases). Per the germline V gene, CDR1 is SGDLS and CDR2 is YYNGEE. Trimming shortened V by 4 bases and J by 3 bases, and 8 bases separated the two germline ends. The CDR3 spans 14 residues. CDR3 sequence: CASSTRVGANVLTF. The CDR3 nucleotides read TGTGCCAGCAGCACCAGGGTTGGGGCCAACGTCCTGACTTTC.